This T cell receptor (beta chain) was observed in a study of T cells in Graves' hyperthyroidism and ophthalmopathy. Hyperthyroidism in the patients, aged 18 to 65, was newly diagnosed and under 2 months in duration. The study left out patients who had uncontrolled infection, other autoimmune disease, pregnancy or lactation. On the basis of clinical symptoms, serum thyroxine and TRAb, thyroid ultrasound and orbital computed tomography, diagnoses were made. Germline-derived CDR1 and CDR2 are LGHNA and YSLEER. V trimming: 5 bases; J trimming: 7 bases; junction bases outside the gene matches: 11. This CDR3 is 17 amino acids long. Amplification yielded TCR beta CDR3 regions, with RNA transcripts as the source. When the TCR CDR3 underwent first-round RT-PCR, the HTBI primer set was used. Using its own MiXCR run on the multiplex PCR reads, TCRdb lists one record per CDR3 protein. The sample has some 560,000 distinct CDR3 sequences; roughly 14% are singletons.

The source material was blood. This clonotype originated in a woman aged 25 to 39 with Graves' hyperthyroidism. This chain uses TRBV4-3 with TRBJ2-1; 13 bases match TRBD2. The CDR3 sequence: CASSLTLAGGPENEQFF. The CDR3, as DNA: TGCGCCAGCAGCTTAACACTAGCGGGAGGGCCGGAAAATGAGCAGTTCTTC.